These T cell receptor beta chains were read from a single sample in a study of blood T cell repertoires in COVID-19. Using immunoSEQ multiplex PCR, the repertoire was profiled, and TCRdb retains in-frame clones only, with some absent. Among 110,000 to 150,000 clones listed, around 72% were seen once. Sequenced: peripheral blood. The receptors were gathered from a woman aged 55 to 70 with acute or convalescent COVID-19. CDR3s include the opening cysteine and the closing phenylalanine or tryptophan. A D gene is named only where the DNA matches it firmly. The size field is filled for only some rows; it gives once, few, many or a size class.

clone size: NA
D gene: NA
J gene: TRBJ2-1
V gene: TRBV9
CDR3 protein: CASSVLSLDNEQFF
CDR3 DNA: TGTGCCAGCAGCGTGTTGAGTCTTGACAATGAGCAGTTCTTC

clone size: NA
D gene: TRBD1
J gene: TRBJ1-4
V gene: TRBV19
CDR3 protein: CASSIAAGQGIQKLFF
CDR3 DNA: TGTGCCAGTAGTATCGCCGCGGGACAGGGGATACAAAAACTGTTTTTT

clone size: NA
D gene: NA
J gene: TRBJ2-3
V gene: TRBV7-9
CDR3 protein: CASSLMTGTDTQYF
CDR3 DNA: TGTGCCAGCAGCTTAATGACGGGAACAGATACGCAGTATTTT

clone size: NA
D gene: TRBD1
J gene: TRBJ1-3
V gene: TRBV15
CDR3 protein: CATSRGGTGDTIYF
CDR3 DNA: TGTGCCACCAGCAGAGGGGGGACAGGGGACACCATATATTTT

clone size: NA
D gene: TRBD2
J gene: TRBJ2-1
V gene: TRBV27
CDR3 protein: CASSRGGEQFF
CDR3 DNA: TGTGCCAGCAGCCGGGGAGGGGAACAGTTCTTC

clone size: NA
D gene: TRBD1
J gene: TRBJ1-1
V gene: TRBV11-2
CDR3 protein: CASSLDRGRGVNTEAFF
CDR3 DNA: TGTGCCAGCAGCCTCGACAGGGGGCGAGGAGTGAACACTGAAGCTTTCTTT

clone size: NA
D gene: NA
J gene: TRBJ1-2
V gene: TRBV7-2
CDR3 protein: CASEEIYGYTF
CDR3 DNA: TGTGCCAGCGAGGAGATATATGGCTACACCTTC

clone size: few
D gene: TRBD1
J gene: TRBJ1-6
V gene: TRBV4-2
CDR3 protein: CASSQVNRGHYNSPLHF
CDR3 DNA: TGTGCCAGCAGCCAAGTGAACAGGGGACATTATAATTCACCCCTCCACTTT

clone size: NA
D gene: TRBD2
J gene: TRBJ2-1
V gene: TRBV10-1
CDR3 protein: CASSPSGRGEQFF
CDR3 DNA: TGCGCCAGCAGTCCCTCCGGGAGGGGTGAGCAGTTCTTC

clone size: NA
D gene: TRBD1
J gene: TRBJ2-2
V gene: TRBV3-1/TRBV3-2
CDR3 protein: CASSLYFQGQWEELFF
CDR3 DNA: TGTGCCAGCAGCCTCTATTTTCAGGGACAGTGGGAGGAGCTGTTTTTT

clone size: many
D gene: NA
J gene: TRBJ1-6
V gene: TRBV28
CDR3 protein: CASSPPGSYNSPLHF
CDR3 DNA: TGTGCCAGCAGTCCCCCAGGCTCCTATAATTCACCCCTCCACTTT

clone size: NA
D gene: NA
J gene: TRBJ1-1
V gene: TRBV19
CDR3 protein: CASRPSGVGNTEAFF
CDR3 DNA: TGTGCCAGTAGGCCGTCCGGAGTGGGGAACACTGAAGCTTTCTTT

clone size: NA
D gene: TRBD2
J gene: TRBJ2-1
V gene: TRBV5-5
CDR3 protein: CASSLGTGLTYNEQFF
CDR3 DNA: TGTGCCAGCAGCTTGGGTACGGGACTAACCTACAATGAGCAGTTCTTC

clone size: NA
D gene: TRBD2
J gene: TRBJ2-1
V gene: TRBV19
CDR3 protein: CACGGLAVYNEQFF
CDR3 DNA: TGTGCCTGCGGCGGACTAGCGGTATACAATGAGCAGTTCTTC

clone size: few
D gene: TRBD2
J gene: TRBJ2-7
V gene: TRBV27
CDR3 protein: CASSLSSGGNYEQYF
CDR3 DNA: TGTGCCAGCAGTTTAAGTAGCGGGGGTAACTACGAGCAGTACTTC

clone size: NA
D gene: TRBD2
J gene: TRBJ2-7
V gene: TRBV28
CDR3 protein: CASSRTSGDYEQYF
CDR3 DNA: TGTGCCTCATCACGGACTAGCGGGGACTACGAGCAGTACTTC

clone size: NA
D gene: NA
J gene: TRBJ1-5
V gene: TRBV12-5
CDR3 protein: CASGLVRGGGNQPQHF
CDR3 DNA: TGTGCTAGTGGTTTGGTCCGGGGGGGTGGCAATCAGCCCCAGCATTTT

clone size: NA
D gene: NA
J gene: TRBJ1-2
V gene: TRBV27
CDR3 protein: CASRNRLGGYTF
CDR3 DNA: TGTGCCAGCAGGAACAGGTTAGGGGGCTACACCTTC

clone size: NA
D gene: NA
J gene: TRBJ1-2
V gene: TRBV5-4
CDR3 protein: CASSLNQYGYTF
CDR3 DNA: TGTGCCAGCAGCTTGAATCAGTATGGCTACACCTTC

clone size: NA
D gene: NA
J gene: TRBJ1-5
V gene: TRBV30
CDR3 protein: CAWSKGGGTQPQHF
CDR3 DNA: TGTGCCTGGAGTAAAGGGGGAGGGACTCAGCCCCAGCATTTT

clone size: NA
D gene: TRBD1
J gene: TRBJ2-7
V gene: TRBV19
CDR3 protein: CASNDRGRGDYEQYF
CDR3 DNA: TGTGCCAGTAATGACAGGGGGCGCGGAGACTACGAGCAGTACTTC

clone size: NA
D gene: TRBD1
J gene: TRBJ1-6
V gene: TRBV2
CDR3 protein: CASRTGLSLHF
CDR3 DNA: TGTGCCAGCAGGACAGGGCTATCCCTCCACTTT

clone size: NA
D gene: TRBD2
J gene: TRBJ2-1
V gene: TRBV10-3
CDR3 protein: CAISESKAGGPPINEQFF
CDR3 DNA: TGTGCCATCAGTGAGTCGAAGGCGGGAGGGCCACCCATCAATGAGCAGTTCTTC

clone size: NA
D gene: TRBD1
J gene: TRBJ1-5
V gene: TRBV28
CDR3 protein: CASSLGQVSNQPQHF
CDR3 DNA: TGTGCCAGCAGTTTAGGACAGGTTTCCAATCAGCCCCAGCATTTT

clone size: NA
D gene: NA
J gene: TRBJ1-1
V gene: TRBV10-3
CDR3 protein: CAISDRGGSTEAFF
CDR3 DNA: TGTGCCATCAGTGACAGGGGTGGGAGCACTGAAGCTTTCTTT

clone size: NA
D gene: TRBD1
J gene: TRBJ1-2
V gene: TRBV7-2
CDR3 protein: CASSSLGQGRDGYTF
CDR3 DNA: TGTGCCAGCAGCTCACTAGGACAGGGAAGGGATGGCTACACCTTC

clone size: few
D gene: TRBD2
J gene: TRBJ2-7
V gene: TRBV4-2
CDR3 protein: CASSQAAQGLAGGRRYF
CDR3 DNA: TGTGCCAGCAGCCAGGCTGCCCAGGGACTAGCGGGAGGCAGGCGGTACTTC

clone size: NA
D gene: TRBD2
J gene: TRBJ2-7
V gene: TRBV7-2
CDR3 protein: CASSPRLAGEHEQYF
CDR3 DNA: TGTGCCAGCAGCCCTCGACTAGCGGGAGAGCACGAGCAGTACTTC

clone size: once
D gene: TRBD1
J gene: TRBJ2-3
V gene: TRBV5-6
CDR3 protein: CASRRTGKVITDTQYF
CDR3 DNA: TGTGCCAGCAGACGGACAGGGAAAGTGATCACAGATACGCAGTATTTT

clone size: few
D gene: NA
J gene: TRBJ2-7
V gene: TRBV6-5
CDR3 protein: CASSYLASTYEQYF
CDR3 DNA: TGTGCCAGCAGTTACCTAGCGTCAACCTACGAGCAGTACTTC

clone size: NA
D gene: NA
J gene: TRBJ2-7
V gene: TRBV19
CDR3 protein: CASSRGTAVYEQYF
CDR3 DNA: TGTGCCAGTAGTCGGGGGACTGCTGTATACGAGCAGTACTTC

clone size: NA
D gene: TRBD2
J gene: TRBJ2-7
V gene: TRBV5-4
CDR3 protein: CASSFGGSGRKYEQYF
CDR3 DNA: TGTGCCAGCAGCTTTGGGGGGAGCGGGAGAAAGTACGAGCAGTACTTC

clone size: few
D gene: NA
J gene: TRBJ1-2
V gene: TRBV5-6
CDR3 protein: CASSLAGGADYGYTF
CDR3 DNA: TGTGCCAGCAGCTTGGCCGGGGGGGCCGACTATGGCTACACCTTC

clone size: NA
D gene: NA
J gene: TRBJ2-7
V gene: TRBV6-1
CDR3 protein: CASSEALWAADEQYF
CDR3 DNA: TGTGCCAGCAGTGAAGCTCTCTGGGCAGCTGACGAGCAGTACTTC

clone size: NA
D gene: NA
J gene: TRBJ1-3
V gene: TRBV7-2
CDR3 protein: CASSLVEGNTIYF
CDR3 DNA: TGTGCCAGCAGCTTAGTGGAGGGAAACACCATATATTTT

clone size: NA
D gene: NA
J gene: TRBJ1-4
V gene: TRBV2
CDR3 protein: CASRGGNLFF
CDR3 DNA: TGTGCCAGCAGGGGCGGGAACCTGTTTTTT

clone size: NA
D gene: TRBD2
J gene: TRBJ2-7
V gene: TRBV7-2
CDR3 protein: CASSLTAGGPFEQYF
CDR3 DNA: TGTGCCAGCAGCTTAACCGCGGGAGGGCCATTCGAGCAGTACTTC